Listed below are T cell receptor beta chains from one sample, sequenced in a study of T-cell memory formation after mild COVID-19. One entry per CDR3 protein, called by TCRdb with MiXCR from the 5' RACE reads. This sample yields 90,000 to 120,000 distinct CDR3 sequences, of which 15% to 20% are seen a single time; 5% to 6.5% belongs to the top ten. The sequencing input was PBMCs or a T cell subset sorted from them (not recorded which). These receptors came from a man between 18 and 29 years old who had mild COVID-19 (a few samples of this study predate the infection). Cell type and time point are not known. Each CDR3 is given with its conserved first and last residue. A D gene is named only where the DNA matches it firmly. The size entry is marked missing in some rows and otherwise reads once, few, many or a size class.

v_call	d_call	j_call	clone_size	cdr3_aa	cdr3_nt
TRBV7-6	TRBD1	TRBJ2-3	NA	CASSLDGQGPADTQYF	TGTGCCAGCAGCTTAGATGGACAGGGGCCCGCAGATACGCAGTATTTT
TRBV5-1	TRBD1	TRBJ1-1	NA	CASSLTYRGWSDTEAFF	TGCGCCAGCAGCTTGACCTACAGGGGGTGGTCGGACACTGAAGCTTTCTTT
TRBV15	NA	TRBJ2-7	many	CATSREAGGGQTYEQYF	TGTGCCACCAGCAGAGAAGCCGGTGGAGGACAGACCTACGAGCAGTACTTC
TRBV5-6	TRBD2	TRBJ2-3	few	CASSHGGGTSDTQYF	TGTGCCAGCAGCCACGGCGGGGGGACATCAGATACGCAGTATTTT
TRBV7-6	NA	TRBJ2-7	medium-sized	CASSLWGGSSYEQYF	TGTGCCAGCAGCTTATGGGGAGGCAGTTCCTACGAGCAGTACTTC
TRBV5-4	NA	TRBJ2-2	NA	CASSLVRDTGELFF	TGTGCCAGCAGCTTGGTGAGGGACACCGGGGAGCTGTTTTTT
TRBV9	NA	TRBJ2-3	NA	CASSVEVLADTQYF	TGTGCCAGCAGCGTCGAAGTCTTGGCAGATACGCAGTATTTT
TRBV7-7	TRBD2	TRBJ2-1	few	CASSPTSGVSSYNEQFF	TGTGCCAGCAGCCCTACTAGCGGGGTAAGCTCCTACAATGAGCAGTTCTTC
TRBV7-3	NA	TRBJ2-7	few	CASSLGPRAYEQYF	TGTGCCAGCAGCTTAGGTCCTAGAGCCTACGAGCAGTACTTC
TRBV7-3	NA	TRBJ1-1	many	CASSLEGRNWDTEAFF	TGTGCCAGCAGCTTAGAAGGACGTAACTGGGACACTGAAGCTTTCTTT
TRBV5-1	NA	TRBJ2-1	NA	CASRPKNPNEQFF	TGCGCCAGCAGACCTAAAAATCCAAATGAGCAGTTCTTC
TRBV5-6	NA	TRBJ2-7	few	CASSLGRFNYEQYF	TGTGCCAGCAGTTTGGGTCGGTTTAATTACGAGCAGTACTTC
TRBV4-3	TRBD1	TRBJ2-2	many	CASSQDSRTGSTGELFF	TGCGCCAGCAGCCAAGATAGTCGGACAGGGAGCACCGGGGAGCTGTTTTTT
TRBV7-9	NA	TRBJ2-3	NA	CASRVEGSTDTQYF	TGTGCCAGCAGAGTCGAGGGGAGTACAGATACGCAGTATTTT
TRBV2	NA	TRBJ2-2	NA	CASTLSSGELFF	TGTGCCAGCACCTTGAGCAGCGGGGAGCTGTTTTTT
TRBV21-1	NA	TRBJ2-5	NA	CASGVGTPVIKETQYF	TGTGCCAGCGGGGTCGGGACACCAGTGATAAAAGAGACCCAGTACTTC
TRBV12-3/TRBV12-4	NA	TRBJ2-1	few	CASGSVGEQFF	TGTGCCAGCGGATCTGTCGGTGAGCAGTTCTTC
TRBV20-1	NA	TRBJ2-3	few	CSAHMTYTDTQYF	TGCAGTGCTCATATGACTTATACAGATACGCAGTATTTT
TRBV4-2	TRBD1	TRBJ1-6	many	CASSKIDRGHSYNSPLHF	TGTGCCAGCAGCAAAATAGACAGGGGGCACTCCTATAATTCACCCCTCCACTTT
TRBV2	TRBD2	TRBJ2-4	NA	CASSETSGGPGNF	TGTGCCAGCAGTGAAACTAGCGGGGGCCCCGGGAACTTC
TRBV24-1	NA	TRBJ2-3	NA	CATSDPRTDTQYF	TGTGCCACCAGTGACCCCAGAACAGATACGCAGTATTTT
TRBV25-1	TRBD1	TRBJ2-2	many	CASSEQGAGELFF	TGTGCCAGCAGTGAACAGGGGGCCGGGGAGCTGTTTTTT
TRBV10-3	NA	TRBJ2-3	NA	CAIGAGFTDTQYF	TGTGCCATCGGGGCGGGGTTCACAGATACGCAGTATTTT
TRBV4-3	NA	TRBJ2-3	few	CASSQDNRIYTDTQYF	TGCGCCAGCAGCCAAGATAACCGGATTTACACAGATACGCAGTATTTT
TRBV20-1	TRBD2	TRBJ2-3	few	CSARDSGVTDTQYF	TGCAGTGCTAGAGATAGCGGGGTCACAGATACGCAGTATTTT
TRBV20-1	NA	TRBJ2-1	many	CSARLGGDEQFF	TGCAGTGCCAGACTGGGGGGCGATGAGCAGTTCTTC
TRBV25-1	TRBD1	TRBJ2-3	few	CASSELGQATDTQYF	TGTGCCAGCAGTGAATTGGGACAGGCGACAGATACGCAGTATTTT
TRBV5-1	NA	TRBJ1-6	few	CASSLQGGDSPLHF	TGCGCCAGCAGCTTACAGGGTGGTGATTCACCCCTCCACTTT
TRBV4-3	NA	TRBJ2-5	NA	CASSSELALPPETQYF	TGCGCCAGCAGCTCCGAGTTAGCCCTACCTCCAGAGACCCAGTACTTC
TRBV5-1	NA	TRBJ2-2	few	CASSSTVNTGELFF	TGCGCCAGCAGCTCTACGGTGAACACCGGGGAGCTGTTTTTT
TRBV11-2	NA	TRBJ2-3	few	CASSFTGADTQYF	TGTGCCAGCAGCTTCACGGGGGCAGATACGCAGTATTTT
TRBV4-2	NA	TRBJ2-1	many	CASSLRGASENEQFF	TGTGCCAGCAGCCTAAGAGGGGCGTCAGAGAATGAGCAGTTCTTC
TRBV20-1	NA	TRBJ1-5	NA	CSAKKGNQPQHF	TGCAGTGCTAAAAAAGGGAATCAGCCCCAGCATTTT
TRBV24-1	NA	TRBJ2-2	NA	CATSEMGSGLNTGELFF	TGTGCCACCAGTGAAATGGGGTCGGGGTTGAACACCGGGGAGCTGTTTTTT
TRBV20-1	NA	TRBJ2-3	many	CSARLADTQYF	TGCAGTGCTAGACTGGCGGATACGCAGTATTTT
TRBV7-2	NA	TRBJ2-1	NA	CASSLEGNRPLNYNEQFF	TGTGCCAGCAGCTTAGAAGGAAATAGACCGTTAAACTACAATGAGCAGTTCTTC
TRBV3-1	NA	TRBJ1-1	few	CASSFHRDTTEAFF	TGTGCCAGCAGCTTTCACCGGGACACCACTGAAGCTTTCTTT
TRBV7-3	NA	TRBJ2-3	NA	CASSLVWGSTDTQYF	TGTGCCAGCAGCTTAGTGTGGGGCAGCACAGATACGCAGTATTTT
TRBV28	NA	TRBJ2-6	few	CASSYRLSGANVLTF	TGTGCCAGCAGTTACCGACTCTCGGGGGCCAACGTCCTGACTTTC
TRBV4-3	TRBD2	TRBJ2-2	NA	CASSRSGTSVNTGELFF	TGCGCCAGCAGCCGATCCGGGACTAGCGTGAACACCGGGGAGCTGTTTTTT
TRBV9	NA	TRBJ1-1	NA	CASSVAGDPGVEAFF	TGTGCCAGCAGCGTAGCCGGGGACCCCGGGGTTGAAGCTTTCTTT
TRBV2	TRBD2	TRBJ2-1	NA	CASFSGAGNEQFF	TGTGCCAGCTTCAGCGGGGCAGGCAATGAGCAGTTCTTC
TRBV30	NA	TRBJ2-3	few	CAWSVPRGVHTDTQYF	TGTGCCTGGAGTGTACCCCGCGGGGTCCACACAGATACGCAGTATTTT
TRBV12-3/TRBV12-4	NA	TRBJ2-3	NA	CASSPRTASTDTQYF	TGTGCCAGCAGTCCCCGGACAGCCAGCACAGATACGCAGTATTTT
TRBV19	NA	TRBJ2-3	NA	CASSPGPITDTQYF	TGTGCCAGTAGCCCTGGACCCATCACAGATACGCAGTATTTT
TRBV12-3/TRBV12-4	TRBD2	TRBJ2-1	NA	CASSFGLAGVNEQFF	TGTGCCAGCAGTTTCGGACTAGCGGGGGTCAATGAGCAGTTCTTC
TRBV4-3	TRBD2	TRBJ2-3	few	CASSQGPSGAGDTQYF	TGCGCCAGCAGCCAAGGTCCTAGCGGGGCGGGGGATACGCAGTATTTT
TRBV20-1	TRBD2	TRBJ2-5	few	CSAWRLAGYETQYF	TGCAGTGCTTGGAGACTAGCGGGGTATGAGACCCAGTACTTC
TRBV11-2	NA	TRBJ2-5	few	CASRSLTGRSAQYF	TGTGCCAGCAGATCCCTAACAGGCCGGTCGGCCCAGTACTTC
TRBV6-2/TRBV6-3	NA	TRBJ2-5	NA	CASTSDLLLPETQYF	TGTGCCAGCACCTCAGACCTGCTTTTGCCAGAGACCCAGTACTTC
TRBV10-1	NA	TRBJ2-7	NA	CASSDGGSSYEQYF	TGCGCCAGCAGTGATGGGGGGAGCTCCTACGAGCAGTACTTC
TRBV6-1	TRBD2	TRBJ2-5	few	CASSGLAGPETQYF	TGTGCCAGCAGCGGCTTAGCGGGGCCAGAGACCCAGTACTTC
TRBV7-2	NA	TRBJ2-5	many	CASSLDRWARTQYF	TGTGCCAGCAGCTTAGACAGGTGGGCGAGAACCCAGTACTTC
TRBV14	TRBD1	TRBJ1-2	NA	CASSLTGDRYGYTF	TGTGCCAGCAGCCTCACAGGGGATCGCTATGGCTACACCTTC
TRBV7-3	NA	TRBJ2-2	NA	CASSLDWGGELFF	TGTGCCAGCAGCCTCGACTGGGGCGGGGAGCTGTTTTTT
TRBV6-2/TRBV6-3	TRBD2	TRBJ2-5	NA	CASSYWILAQETQYF	TGTGCCAGCAGTTACTGGATACTAGCGCAAGAGACCCAGTACTTC
TRBV7-2	NA	TRBJ1-2	few	CASALGGYGYTF	TGTGCCAGCGCCTTGGGTGGCTATGGCTACACCTTC
TRBV14	NA	TRBJ1-3	few	CASSHVRTAMHLYF	TGTGCCAGCAGCCATGTTCGGACAGCTATGCATCTATATTTT
TRBV12-3/TRBV12-4	NA	TRBJ1-1	NA	CASTAWLSIAFF	TGTGCCAGCACCGCGTGGTTAAGTATAGCTTTCTTT
TRBV27	NA	TRBJ2-7	NA	CASSYPTLDRMGNLFLGIQYF	TGTGCCAGCAGTTACCCTACCCTAGACAGGATGGGAAATCTTTTCTTGGGGATTCAGTACTTC